The present TCR beta chain was sequenced within a study of blood T cell repertoires in COVID-19. As for the study in general: The study drew acute and convalescent COVID-19 samples from the United States, Italy and Spain. PBMCs, B-cell-depleted T cells, or T cells were the source of the cDNA or gDNA that made up the material.

This CDR3 comprises 18 residues. Germline loops: CDR1 SGHDT, CDR2 YYEEEE. Trimming took 0 bases from V and 3 from J; bases not matched to a gene: 10. Methods used by the authors: How many nucleated cells were present was estimated from reference gene primer amplification. The method was immunoSEQ multiplex PCR; TCRdb's version includes in-frame clones alone and lacks a portion of them. That table furnishes V, J and clone size, whereas the DNA furnished D and trimming. The sample lists about 73,000 clones, 82% seen once, with 3.5% to 5% in the top ten. The clonotype comes from a woman aged 55-70 years with acute or convalescent COVID-19. The chain has TRBV5-6 and TRBJ2-3; 10 nucleotides line up with TRBD2. Sequences were obtained from peripheral blood. Here the CDR3 reads CASSLAGVAGGGTDTQYF. The CDR3 coding sequence is TGTGCCAGCAGCTTGGCCGGAGTAGCGGGGGGCGGAACAGATACGCAGTATTTT. Drawing the rest from reference TRBV5-6 and TRBJ2-3, the complete variable domain is DAGVTQSPTHLIKTRGQQVTLRCSPKSGHDTVSWYQQALGQGPQFIFQYYEEEERQRGNFPDRFSGHQFPNYSSELNVNALLLGDSALYLCASSLAGVAGGGTDTQYFGPGTRLTVL.